These 28 T cell receptor beta chains were all obtained from the same sample, sequenced in a study of Ad26.COV2.S vaccination and SARS-CoV-2 variants. The data were produced by immunoSEQ multiplex PCR, yet TCRdb's version contains in-frame clones alone and is incomplete. The sample has 510,000 or so clones, approximately 90% seen once. Sample treatment: 15 to 20 received Ad26.COV2.S at low or high dose, single or two shots; 5 received placebo; per-sample allocation not given. Collection of samples fell on day 63 after the first vaccine or placebo injection. The sequenced sample was peripheral blood, obtained in a trial of Ad26.COV2.S vaccine versus placebo. Receptor source: a person aged 18-65 years who received the Ad26.COV2.S COVID-19 vaccine or a placebo.

The rearrangement joins TRBV7-2 to TRBJ2-5; 8 bases are shared with TRBD2. The CDR3 covers 15 residues. Unmatched junction bases numbered 6, after V lost 2 bases and J lost 4 bases. CDR1 and CDR2 (germline): SGHTA, FQGNSA. CDR3 nucleotide sequence: TGTGCCAGCAGCTTATTTAGCGGGAATGGAGAGACCCAGTACTTC. Translating gives CASSLFSGNGETQYF.

This chain joins TRBV5-4 and TRBJ2-3, with 10 bases identical to TRBD2. Trimming removed 4 bases from V and 5 bases from J; junction bases left unmatched: 19. The CDR3 is made up of 19 amino acids. Germline-derived CDR1 and CDR2 are SGHNT and YYREEE (reference sequence). The chain's CDR3 is CASSPGGSGRANIGDTQYF. For the CDR3, the DNA is TGTGCCAGCAGCCCGGGCGGCAGCGGGAGGGCCAACATAGGAGATACGCAGTATTTT.

This clone was detected only once. The chain carries TRBV18 and TRBJ2-1; 8 positions match TRBD2. The CDR3 is 17 residues long. Germline values: CDR1 KGHSH, CDR2 LQKENI. Losses at the gene ends were 2 bases for V and 0 bases for J; bases not matched to a gene: 6. CDR3 amino acids: CASSPTPGGSSYNEQFF. The CDR3 bases are TGTGCCAGCTCACCAACTCCGGGGGGGAGCTCCTACAATGAGCAGTTCTTC.

The V and J genes are TRBV7-3 and TRBJ2-2; 7 nucleotides agree with TRBD2. V lost 5 bases and J lost 2; bases outside the gene matches: 11. Germline values: CDR1 SGHTA, CDR2 FQGTGA. The CDR3 is 17 amino acids. CDR3 DNA: TGTGCCAGCAGCCCCCCCCCGGGACTACTTAACACCGGGGAGCTGTTTTTT. It translates to CASSPPPGLLNTGELFF.

V is TRBV7-2 and J is TRBJ2-1, with a tentative D call TRBD2 (6 bases). Between the trimmed V and J ends, which lost 6 bases and 5 bases, there was a span of 17 bases. The CDR3 loop spans 15 amino acids. CDR1 SGHTA and CDR2 FQGNSA come from the germline V gene. The chain's CDR3 is CASSRRRDSNNEQFF. CDR3 nucleotides: TGTGCCAGCAGTCGGAGGCGGGACTCTAACAATGAGCAGTTCTTC. Full variable domain (remainder filled in from reference TRBV7-2 and TRBJ2-1): GAGVSQSPSNKVTEKGKDVELRCDPISGHTALYWYRQSLGQGLEFLIYFQGNSAPDKSGLPSDRFSAERTGGSVSTLTIQRTQQEDSAVYLCASSRRRDSNNEQFFGPGTRLTVL.

The CDR3 is CASSATSASNTGELFF. CDR3 DNA sequence: TGTGCCAGCAGCGCGACTAGCGCCTCGAACACCGGGGAGCTGTTTTTT. V usage is TRBV6-2 or TRBV6-3 and J usage is TRBJ2-2; 8 bases align to TRBD2. The germline V gene encodes CDR1 MNHEY and CDR2 SVGEGT. The CDR3 extends over 16 amino acids. Trimming took 6 bases from V and 0 from J; bases not matched to a gene: 6.

The chain couples TRBV20-1 to TRBJ1-1, with D maybe TRBD1 (5 bases). The germline V gene encodes CDR1 DFQATT and CDR2 SNEGSKA (reference sequence). This CDR3 is 12 amino acids long. Trimming took off 3 bases at V and 1 base at J, with 6 bases between the two ends. The CDR3 is CSASQGNTEAFF. The CDR3 region has the DNA TGCAGTGCTAGTCAGGGGAACACTGAAGCTTTCTTT.

V and J are TRBV12-3 or TRBV12-4 and TRBJ2-5, with D possibly TRBD1 on 6 matching bases. This CDR3 region has 12 residues. The germline V and J ends were trimmed by 6 bases and 5 bases, with 10 bases remaining between them. CDR3 DNA sequence: TGTGCCAGCAGCAACAGGGAGGAGACCCAGTACTTC. It translates to CASSNREETQYF.

This clone was observed a few times. V gene TRBV7-9 combines with J gene TRBJ1-2; D is unclear. The CDR3 length is 13 residues. Trimming cost V 7 bases and J 1 base, with 10 bases left between them. Germline CDR1 is SEHNR and CDR2 is FQNEAQ (reference sequence). The CDR3: CASTEDLNYGYTF. CDR3 DNA sequence: TGTGCCAGCACAGAGGACCTTAACTATGGCTACACCTTC.

This chain connects TRBV11-1 to TRBJ2-7, with D perhaps matching TRBD2 (5 bases). Germline V lookup: CDR1 SGHAT, CDR2 FQDESV (reference sequence). The length of the CDR3 is 15 residues. V lost 0 bases and J lost 0, with 9 bases in between. Here the CDR3 DNA reads TGTGCCAGCAGCTTAGCGCCTAGCCACTCCTACGAGCAGTACTTC. Protein sequence: CASSLAPSHSYEQYF.

Details on this clone: Different DNA sequences within this sample yield the same CDR3. This rearrangement joins TRBV19 to TRBJ1-1; TRBD1 matches at 10 bases. V lost 6 bases to trimming and J lost 5 bases; unmatched junction nucleotides: 6. The CDR3 covers 14 residues. In germline, CDR1 is LNHDA, CDR2 SQIVND (reference sequence). For the CDR3, the DNA is TGTGCCAGTAGCCGACAGGGGGCAAGGACTGAAGCTTTCTTT. It is translated as CASSRQGARTEAFF.

This rearrangement joins TRBV30 to TRBJ2-3; no reliable D call. The ends were cut back, 0 bases at V and 2 bases at J, with 18 bases in the middle. This CDR3 is 17 amino acids long. The germline gives CDR1 GTSNPN, CDR2 SVGIG (reference sequence). CDR3 nucleotides: TGTGCCTGGAGTGTACTGGCTGGAGAGAAGCACACAGATACGCAGTATTTT. Protein product: CAWSVLAGEKHTDTQYF.

This chain links TRBV18 with TRBJ2-3; D not resolved. The V and J ends lost 5 bases and 7 bases respectively, with 16 bases between them. CDR3 length equals 14 residues. CDR1 is KGHSH and CDR2 is LQKENI in the germline V gene. CDR3 protein: CASSSMDVSYTQYF. DNA for the CDR3: TGTGCCAGCTCATCCATGGACGTATCGTATACGCAGTATTTT.

V is TRBV18 and J is TRBJ1-4, with TRBD1 as a possible D gene (5 bases). Germline V gene data show CDR1 as KGHSH and CDR2 as LQKENI. The V gene lost 6 bases and the J gene lost 2 bases, with 13 bases spanning the gap. This CDR3 spans 15 amino acids. Here the CDR3 DNA reads TGTGCCAGCTCGCCCACACAGGCCACTAATGAAAAACTGTTTTTT. Translated, it gives CASSPTQATNEKLFF.

This chain uses TRBV4-2 with TRBJ1-4; 7 nucleotides align to TRBD1. Losses at the gene ends were 3 bases for V and 6 bases for J; bases not matched to a gene: 10. The CDR3 consists of 16 residues. The germline V gene has CDR1 LGHNA and CDR2 YNFKEQ. The DNA of the CDR3 is TGTGCCAGCAGCCAGTCGACCGGGACAGAGCATGAAAAACTGTTTTTT. Translating gives CASSQSTGTEHEKLFF.

The V and J genes are TRBV30 and TRBJ2-1; the D gene is possibly TRBD2 (6 bases). The V gene lost 4 bases and the J gene lost 10 bases, with 20 bases spanning the gap. The CDR3 runs to 14 residues. Germline assignment: CDR1 GTSNPN and CDR2 SVGIG (reference sequence). The CDR3 DNA reads TGTGCCTGGAAACGGGGGATAGTTGCGTCCGAGCAGTTCTTC. Protein: CAWKRGIVASEQFF.

This rearrangement joins TRBV19 to TRBJ2-3; 12 nucleotides agree with TRBD2. Germline-derived CDR1 and CDR2 are LNHDA and SQIVND (reference sequence). V gave up 3 bases and J gave up 1 base; unmatched junction bases: 5. The CDR3 has 17 amino acids. This chain's CDR3 is CASSILAGGPGTDTQYF. DNA of the CDR3: TGTGCCAGTAGTATTCTAGCGGGAGGGCCGGGCACAGATACGCAGTATTTT.

The chain uses TRBV7-4 and TRBJ2-7; the D gene is possibly TRBD1 (6 bases). Germline CDR1 and CDR2: SGHVT and SQSDAQ. CDR3 size: 17 residues. Trimming shortened V by 1 base and J by 3 bases, and 19 bases separated the two germline ends. CDR3 nucleotides: TGTGCCAGCAGCTTAGGTTCTGGGCAGGGGACCCTCTACGAGCAGTACTTC. Amino acids: CASSLGSGQGTLYEQYF.

This clone was seen a handful of times. The same CDR3 can be traced to other DNA sequences in this sample. The V call is TRBV7-8, the J call TRBJ2-6, with unresolved D. The CDR3 contains 15 residues. V was cut by 0 bases and J by 0 bases, with 3 bases left in between. Germline values: CDR1 SGHVS, CDR2 FQNEAQ. The CDR3 protein is CASSLAGSGANVLTF. CDR3 coding DNA: TGTGCCAGCAGCTTAGCGGGCTCTGGGGCCAACGTCCTGACTTTC.

The rearrangement uses TRBV7-2 and TRBJ1-6; D not certain. Germline V gene data show CDR1 as SGHTA and CDR2 as FQGNSA. V lost 1 base and J lost 9, with 10 bases in between. The CDR3 contains 14 residues. CDR3 coding DNA: TGTGCCAGCAGCTTAGGAGGTTGGGTTTCACCCCTCCACTTT. As protein: CASSLGGWVSPLHF.

This clone occurred once. J is TRBJ2-1 and V is TRBV19, with a weak D call TRBD2 (5 bases). The CDR3 spans 16 residues. Germline CDR1 and CDR2: LNHDA and SQIVND (reference sequence). Trimming removed 3 bases at V and 0 bases at J, with 12 bases between. Written as DNA, the CDR3 is TGTGCCAGTAGTATCCCAGGACTCCCCTCCTACAATGAGCAGTTCTTC. It encodes CASSIPGLPSYNEQFF.

V and J are TRBV5-4 and TRBJ2-3; TRBD2 matches at 8 bases. Germline V gene lookup returns CDR1 SGHNT and CDR2 YYREEE (reference sequence). After removal of 9 bases from V and 1 base from J, the junction contained 7 bases not matched to a gene. The CDR3 spans 14 residues. CDR3 sequence: CANSAGVGTDTQYF. Written as DNA, the CDR3 is TGTGCCAACTCAGCGGGAGTCGGCACAGATACGCAGTATTTT. The variable domain in full, completed from reference TRBV5-4 and TRBJ2-3, reads ETGVTQSPTHLIKTRGQQVTLRCSSQSGHNTVSWYQQALGQGPQFIFQYYREEENGRGNFPPRFSGLQFPNYSSELNVNALELDDSALYLCANSAGVGTDTQYFGPGTRLTVL.

This clone was seen only a few times. The rearrangement joins TRBV30 to TRBJ1-1; no firm D call. Trimming cost V 3 bases and J 7 bases, with 9 bases left between them. Germline assignment: CDR1 GTSNPN and CDR2 SVGIG (reference sequence). The CDR3 has 11 residues. The CDR3 nucleotides are TGTGCCTGGAGCCGAGAGGGTGAAGCTTTCTTT. It specifies CAWSREGEAFF.

This clone was seen a single time. The chain couples TRBV5-1 to TRBJ2-7; no definite D call. CDR3 length equals 15 residues. Deletions cut 2 bases from V and 4 bases from J, with 16 bases between. Germline V gives CDR1 SGHRS, CDR2 YFSETQ. CDR3 in amino acids: CASSFSGAPGYEQYF. CDR3 DNA sequence: TGCGCCAGCAGCTTCTCGGGCGCACCCGGATACGAGCAGTACTTC.

This clone has at least ten counts. V and J are TRBV28 and TRBJ2-7; D is ambiguous. The CDR3 covers 11 residues. Trimming shortened V by 8 bases and J by 5 bases, and 10 bases separated the two germline ends. Germline values: CDR1 MDHEN, CDR2 SYDVKM. CDR3 coding DNA: TGTGCCAGCCGCCTACTTAACGAGCAGTACTTC. The encoded protein is CASRLLNEQYF.

This sequence joins TRBV4-3 and TRBJ1-6; D not certain. V was trimmed by 0 bases and J by 6 bases, leaving 6 bases between them. Per the germline V gene, CDR1 is LGHNA and CDR2 is YSLEER. The CDR3 runs 14 residues. CDR3 sequence: CASSQDLTNSPLHF. The DNA for the CDR3 is TGCGCCAGCAGCCAAGACCTGACTAATTCACCCCTCCACTTT.

This chain links TRBV4-2 with TRBJ2-3; the D gene is possibly TRBD2 (6 bases). Per the germline V gene, CDR1 is LGHNA and CDR2 is YNFKEQ. V was pared by 4 bases and J by 8 bases, with 22 bases between. This CDR3 is 16 amino acids long. The CDR3 sequence: CASSPLLGGEVATQYF. Here the CDR3 DNA reads TGTGCCAGCAGCCCACTTTTGGGGGGAGAGGTGGCTACGCAGTATTTT.

This chain connects TRBV11-3 to TRBJ2-3; 7 bases align to TRBD2. Trimming cost V 1 base and J 11 bases; bases outside gene matches: 3. The CDR3 loop spans 12 amino acids. Germline V gene sequence: CDR1 SGHNT, CDR2 YENEEA. Written as DNA, the CDR3 is TGTGCCAGCAGCTTAGGCGGGAGTGGGCAGTATTTT. Amino acids: CASSLGGSGQYF.